These T cell receptor beta chains were read from a single sample in a study of blood T cell repertoires in COVID-19. Generated by immunoSEQ multiplex PCR, the TCRdb table keeps only in-frame clones and is missing some. The data show some 140,000 clones, approximately 80% seen once. The material sequenced was peripheral blood. These receptor sequences come from a woman aged 55-75 years with acute or convalescent COVID-19. The CDR3 runs from the conserved cysteine through the conserved F or W. D genes are given only for firm matches. A clone size is listed for some rows: how often the clone was seen (once, few, many), or a class if it is expanded.

abundance: -
j_gene: TRBJ1-6
d_gene: TRBD1
v_gene: TRBV28
len: 13
CDR3nt: TGTGCCAGCAGTTTAGGGGACAGGGTTTCCCTCCACTTT
CDR3aa: CASSLGDRVSLHF

abundance: -
j_gene: TRBJ2-7
d_gene: TRBD1
v_gene: TRBV7-2
len: 14
CDR3nt: TGTGCCAGCAGCGTGACAGGGGGCGAGTACGAGCAGTACTTC
CDR3aa: CASSVTGGEYEQYF

abundance: -
j_gene: TRBJ1-3
d_gene: -
v_gene: TRBV9
len: 16
CDR3nt: TGTGCCAGCAGCGTAGCTACGGGGGAATCTGGAAACACCATATATTTT
CDR3aa: CASSVATGESGNTIYF

abundance: -
j_gene: TRBJ1-6
d_gene: TRBD1
v_gene: TRBV30
len: 17
CDR3nt: TGTGCCTGGAGTTTGGAATGGGGACAGGGGTCGAATTCACCCCTCCACTTT
CDR3aa: CAWSLEWGQGSNSPLHF

abundance: -
j_gene: TRBJ2-7
d_gene: -
v_gene: TRBV6-5
len: 14
CDR3nt: TGTGCCAGCAGTACCCCCGGGGGTGGCTACGAGCAGTACTTC
CDR3aa: CASSTPGGGYEQYF

abundance: -
j_gene: TRBJ1-4
d_gene: -
v_gene: TRBV18
len: 15
CDR3nt: TGTGCCAGCTCACCGGGGGGGAACCCTAATGAAAAACTGTTTTTT
CDR3aa: CASSPGGNPNEKLFF

abundance: -
j_gene: TRBJ1-3
d_gene: -
v_gene: TRBV6-1
len: 14
CDR3nt: TGTGCCAGCAGTGAAAGTACTGGACAGAACACCATATATTTT
CDR3aa: CASSESTGQNTIYF

abundance: -
j_gene: TRBJ1-2
d_gene: -
v_gene: TRBV4-1
len: 15
CDR3nt: TGCGCCAGCAGCCAAGATAGAGGGGAGGGGGATGGCTACACCTTC
CDR3aa: CASSQDRGEGDGYTF

abundance: -
j_gene: TRBJ1-2
d_gene: TRBD1
v_gene: TRBV3-1/TRBV3-2
len: 15
CDR3nt: TGTGCCAGCAGGGGTCCGGGACAGGGGATCTCAGGCTACACCTTC
CDR3aa: CASRGPGQGISGYTF

abundance: -
j_gene: TRBJ2-5
d_gene: TRBD2
v_gene: TRBV2
len: 13
CDR3nt: TGTGCCAGCAGTGAGGGACTAGAAGAGACCCAGTACTTC
CDR3aa: CASSEGLEETQYF

abundance: -
j_gene: TRBJ1-6
d_gene: -
v_gene: TRBV9
len: 14
CDR3nt: TGTGCCAGCAGCGTAGCCAGTCCAAATTCACCCCTCCACTTT
CDR3aa: CASSVASPNSPLHF

abundance: -
j_gene: TRBJ2-2
d_gene: TRBD1
v_gene: TRBV6-4
len: 16
CDR3nt: TGTGCCAGCAGTCGACACGGACAGGACTTAACGGGGGAGCTGTTTTTT
CDR3aa: CASSRHGQDLTGELFF

abundance: -
j_gene: TRBJ1-2
d_gene: -
v_gene: TRBV30
len: 16
CDR3nt: TGTGCCTGGAGTGTAATCGCGGCAGGGGATCTCTATGGCTACACCTTC
CDR3aa: CAWSVIAAGDLYGYTF

abundance: -
j_gene: TRBJ2-1
d_gene: TRBD2
v_gene: TRBV18
len: 15
CDR3nt: TGTGCCAGCTCACCCACGGCTAGCGGGGGGGCTGAGCAGTTCTTC
CDR3aa: CASSPTASGGAEQFF

abundance: few
j_gene: TRBJ2-1
d_gene: -
v_gene: TRBV2
len: 13
CDR3nt: TGTGCCAGCAGTATTAGGGGGAACAATGAGCAGTTCTTC
CDR3aa: CASSIRGNNEQFF

abundance: once
j_gene: TRBJ1-2
d_gene: -
v_gene: TRBV7-9
len: 15
CDR3nt: TGTGCCAGCAGCTTTCAGGAGCGGTCTAACTATGGCTACACCTTC
CDR3aa: CASSFQERSNYGYTF

abundance: -
j_gene: TRBJ2-1
d_gene: TRBD2
v_gene: TRBV20-1
len: 14
CDR3nt: TGCAGTGCTAGTAGGACTAGCGGGGGTCTTGAGCAGTTCTTC
CDR3aa: CSASRTSGGLEQFF

abundance: once
j_gene: TRBJ2-2
d_gene: -
v_gene: TRBV5-1
len: 15
CDR3nt: TGCGCCAGCAGCTTTTCGTCTTCGAACACCGGGGAGCTGTTTTTT
CDR3aa: CASSFSSSNTGELFF

abundance: -
j_gene: TRBJ2-3
d_gene: TRBD2
v_gene: TRBV5-1
len: 14
CDR3nt: TGCGCCACCACGACCGGGGGGGGCACAGATACGCAGTATTTT
CDR3aa: CATTTGGGTDTQYF

abundance: -
j_gene: TRBJ1-3
d_gene: -
v_gene: TRBV5-1
len: 15
CDR3nt: TGCGCCAGCAGCGGGAGTGAAGGCTCTGGAAACACCATATATTTT
CDR3aa: CASSGSEGSGNTIYF

abundance: -
j_gene: TRBJ2-2
d_gene: -
v_gene: TRBV28
len: 16
CDR3nt: TGTGCCAGCATTCCCGACTCGGTCATGAGCACCGGGGAGCTGTTTTTT
CDR3aa: CASIPDSVMSTGELFF

abundance: -
j_gene: TRBJ2-3
d_gene: TRBD2
v_gene: TRBV6-1
len: 17
CDR3nt: TGTGCCAGCAGTGGGGGACTAGCGGGGGTGACCACAGATACGCAGTATTTT
CDR3aa: CASSGGLAGVTTDTQYF

abundance: -
j_gene: TRBJ1-5
d_gene: TRBD1
v_gene: TRBV2
len: 14
CDR3nt: TGTGCCAGCGCCCAGGAGACAGGGAATCAGCCCCAGCATTTT
CDR3aa: CASAQETGNQPQHF

abundance: -
j_gene: TRBJ1-1
d_gene: -
v_gene: TRBV6-1
len: 12
CDR3nt: TGTGCCAGCAGTGAAGTCTTCCCTGAAGCTTTCTTT
CDR3aa: CASSEVFPEAFF

abundance: -
j_gene: TRBJ1-5
d_gene: -
v_gene: TRBV27
len: 14
CDR3nt: TGTGCCAGCATATGGTCGTTGGAGAATCAGCCCCAGCATTTT
CDR3aa: CASIWSLENQPQHF

abundance: once
j_gene: TRBJ2-1
d_gene: -
v_gene: TRBV28
len: 13
CDR3nt: TGTGCCAGCAGTTGGGGACTGCACAATGAGCAGTTCTTC
CDR3aa: CASSWGLHNEQFF

abundance: few
j_gene: TRBJ1-2
d_gene: -
v_gene: TRBV3-1/TRBV3-2
len: 14
CDR3nt: TGTGCCAGCAGCCAAGAAGCAGGCAGCTATGGCTACACCTTC
CDR3aa: CASSQEAGSYGYTF

abundance: -
j_gene: TRBJ1-2
d_gene: TRBD1
v_gene: TRBV6-5
len: 13
CDR3nt: TGTGCCAGCAGGCCGGGACAGGGGGAGGGCTACACCTTC
CDR3aa: CASRPGQGEGYTF

abundance: -
j_gene: TRBJ1-2
d_gene: TRBD1
v_gene: TRBV30
len: 13
CDR3nt: TGTGCCTGGGCCAGGACAGGGGGCTTCGGCTACACCTTC
CDR3aa: CAWARTGGFGYTF

abundance: -
j_gene: TRBJ2-7
d_gene: -
v_gene: TRBV5-1
len: 14
CDR3nt: TGCGCCAGCAGCTTCACGCAGGGGCTGAACGAGCAGTACTTC
CDR3aa: CASSFTQGLNEQYF

abundance: -
j_gene: TRBJ1-2
d_gene: TRBD1
v_gene: TRBV7-3
len: 15
CDR3nt: TGTGCCAGCAGCTTAGCGGGGACAGGGGGCTCTGGCTACACCTTC
CDR3aa: CASSLAGTGGSGYTF

abundance: -
j_gene: TRBJ1-1
d_gene: -
v_gene: TRBV30
len: 13
CDR3nt: TGTGCCTGGAGTGTACAATTGGACACTGAAGCTTTCTTT
CDR3aa: CAWSVQLDTEAFF

abundance: -
j_gene: TRBJ1-1
d_gene: TRBD1
v_gene: TRBV7-3
len: 15
CDR3nt: TGTGCCAGCAGCTTAATTCCAGGGGGCATCACTGAAGCTTTCTTT
CDR3aa: CASSLIPGGITEAFF

abundance: -
j_gene: TRBJ1-1
d_gene: TRBD1
v_gene: TRBV2
len: 14
CDR3nt: TGTGCCAGCAGGCCCGGGACAGGGGTCACTGAAGCTTTCTTT
CDR3aa: CASRPGTGVTEAFF

abundance: few
j_gene: TRBJ1-5
d_gene: -
v_gene: TRBV21-1
len: 19
CDR3nt: TGTGCCAGCAGCAAAGCTCGTACCACGGGGGACAGGGGTACTCAGCCCCAGCATTTT
CDR3aa: CASSKARTTGDRGTQPQHF

abundance: -
j_gene: TRBJ1-5
d_gene: TRBD1
v_gene: TRBV28
len: 19
CDR3nt: TGTGCCAGCAGTTTTATCCGGGACAGAGGGCCGTATAGCAATCAGCCCCAGCATTTT
CDR3aa: CASSFIRDRGPYSNQPQHF

abundance: -
j_gene: TRBJ1-1
d_gene: -
v_gene: TRBV9
len: 15
CDR3nt: TGTGCCAGCAGCGTAGGCAGGGGAGGGGACACTGAAGCTTTCTTT
CDR3aa: CASSVGRGGDTEAFF

abundance: -
j_gene: TRBJ1-1
d_gene: -
v_gene: TRBV19
len: 14
CDR3nt: TGTGCCAGTAGTTGGGGGGAGGGGAACACTGAAGCTTTCTTT
CDR3aa: CASSWGEGNTEAFF

abundance: -
j_gene: TRBJ1-1
d_gene: -
v_gene: TRBV7-2
len: 13
CDR3nt: TGTGCCAGCAGCCAACAGAGGAACACTGAAGCTTTCTTT
CDR3aa: CASSQQRNTEAFF

abundance: -
j_gene: TRBJ1-2
d_gene: -
v_gene: TRBV5-1
len: 15
CDR3nt: TGCGCCAGCAGCTTATCGATGCTTTCCGAGGATGGCTACACCTTC
CDR3aa: CASSLSMLSEDGYTF

abundance: -
j_gene: TRBJ2-1
d_gene: TRBD2
v_gene: TRBV3-1/TRBV3-2
len: 17
CDR3nt: TGTGCCAGCAGCCAGGGAGGGACTAGCGGGGGTACCTCTGAGCAGTTCTTC
CDR3aa: CASSQGGTSGGTSEQFF

abundance: -
j_gene: TRBJ1-2
d_gene: TRBD1
v_gene: TRBV3-1/TRBV3-2
len: 16
CDR3nt: TGTGCCAGCAGCCAAGCCCCAGGGGGAGTCTTCTATGGCTACACCTTC
CDR3aa: CASSQAPGGVFYGYTF

abundance: few
j_gene: TRBJ1-4
d_gene: -
v_gene: TRBV15
len: 14
CDR3nt: TGTGCCACCAGCAGAGTCAGGAAAAATGAAAAACTGTTTTTT
CDR3aa: CATSRVRKNEKLFF

abundance: once
j_gene: TRBJ2-5
d_gene: -
v_gene: TRBV14
len: 13
CDR3nt: TGTGCCAGCAGCCTTTATAACCAAGAGACCCAGTACTTC
CDR3aa: CASSLYNQETQYF

abundance: -
j_gene: TRBJ2-1
d_gene: TRBD2
v_gene: TRBV3-1/TRBV3-2
len: 13
CDR3nt: TGTGCCAGCAGCCAAGTAGGAGCGGGGGGGCCGTTCTTC
CDR3aa: CASSQVGAGGPFF

abundance: -
j_gene: TRBJ1-2
d_gene: -
v_gene: TRBV18
len: 15
CDR3nt: TGTGCCAGCTCACCCTCAAGGGGAAGTAGCTATGGCTACACCTTC
CDR3aa: CASSPSRGSSYGYTF

abundance: -
j_gene: TRBJ1-6
d_gene: -
v_gene: TRBV6-4
len: 15
CDR3nt: TGTGCCAGCAGTTTTTCGACAGGTCATAATTCACCCCTCCACTTT
CDR3aa: CASSFSTGHNSPLHF

abundance: once
j_gene: TRBJ1-6
d_gene: TRBD1
v_gene: TRBV18
len: 15
CDR3nt: TGTGCCAGCTCACCTATACAGGGGGCGAATTCACCCCTCCACTTT
CDR3aa: CASSPIQGANSPLHF

abundance: -
j_gene: TRBJ2-3
d_gene: TRBD2
v_gene: TRBV7-3
len: 15
CDR3nt: TGTGCCAGCAGCTTGAGGACTAGGGACACAGATACGCAGTATTTT
CDR3aa: CASSLRTRDTDTQYF

abundance: -
j_gene: TRBJ1-1
d_gene: -
v_gene: TRBV18
len: 11
CDR3nt: TGTGCCAGCTCACCCGGGACTGAAGCTTTCTTT
CDR3aa: CASSPGTEAFF

abundance: few
j_gene: TRBJ2-7
d_gene: TRBD1
v_gene: TRBV29-1
len: 13
CDR3nt: TGCAGCGTTACCAGGGGGCATTGGTACGAGCAGTACTTC
CDR3aa: CSVTRGHWYEQYF

abundance: once
j_gene: TRBJ1-3
d_gene: TRBD1
v_gene: TRBV28
len: 15
CDR3nt: TGTGCCAGCAGTCAGGGGGCCCGCTCTGGAAACACCATATATTTT
CDR3aa: CASSQGARSGNTIYF

abundance: -
j_gene: TRBJ1-4
d_gene: -
v_gene: TRBV5-1
len: 14
CDR3nt: TGCGCCAGCAGCTTGGGCGGGGGGCAGGAAAAACTGTTTTTT
CDR3aa: CASSLGGGQEKLFF

abundance: -
j_gene: TRBJ2-3
d_gene: -
v_gene: TRBV18
len: 16
CDR3nt: TGTGCCAGCTCACCACCTAAGGAGGGACTGGGAGATACGCAGTATTTT
CDR3aa: CASSPPKEGLGDTQYF

abundance: -
j_gene: TRBJ2-3
d_gene: TRBD2
v_gene: TRBV6-6
len: 17
CDR3nt: TGTGCCAGCAGTCAACACGCCGCGGGGGTGGTCACAGATACGCAGTATTTT
CDR3aa: CASSQHAAGVVTDTQYF

abundance: -
j_gene: TRBJ2-6
d_gene: TRBD1
v_gene: TRBV30
len: 15
CDR3nt: TGTGCCTGGAAGAGGACAGGGGCTGGGGCCAACGTCCTGACTTTC
CDR3aa: CAWKRTGAGANVLTF

abundance: -
j_gene: TRBJ1-1
d_gene: TRBD1
v_gene: TRBV3-1/TRBV3-2
len: 16
CDR3nt: TGTGCCAGCAGCTTCGGGACAGGGAAACTGAACACTGAAGCTTTCTTT
CDR3aa: CASSFGTGKLNTEAFF

abundance: -
j_gene: TRBJ2-2
d_gene: -
v_gene: TRBV5-4
len: 15
CDR3nt: TGTGCCAGCTTACGGGACATTCGAAACACCGGGGAGCTGTTTTTT
CDR3aa: CASLRDIRNTGELFF

abundance: -
j_gene: TRBJ1-2
d_gene: TRBD1
v_gene: TRBV28
len: 14
CDR3nt: TGTGCCAGCAGAGTGGGACAGGGAAACTATGGCTACACCTTC
CDR3aa: CASRVGQGNYGYTF

abundance: -
j_gene: TRBJ1-4
d_gene: -
v_gene: TRBV11-2
len: 17
CDR3nt: TGTGCCAGCAGCTTAGATCCCCAGGCTGCAACTAATGAAAAACTGTTTTTT
CDR3aa: CASSLDPQAATNEKLFF